The 8 T cell receptor beta chains below were found in one sample sequenced in a study of T-cell reconstitution after alpha-beta-depleted transplantation in children (dated by TCRdb to the mid-2010s). The library was generated by PCR. These reads were obtained on an Illumina HiSeq 2500. Molecular barcoding was employed in the preparation of TCR libraries, with unique molecular identifiers being used to normalize TCRbeta repertoire quantification. TCRdb reworked the public reads: Q25 trimming with fastp, MiXCR clone assembly, productive beta chains retained. Records with the same CDR3 protein are collapsed into one entry carrying the most frequent genes and DNA. The sample table lists over 550,000 distinct CDR3 sequences, roughly a tenth of them with a count of one. Jointly, the top ten make up less than 5% of the sample. The input for sequencing was PBMCs from the stem cell graft donor, taken from the stem cell graft. Receptors originate from a human donor who donated a stem cell graft to a child with acute myeloid leukemia.

The V gene is TRBV9, the J gene TRBJ2-7, with 10 bases aligning to TRBD1. CDR1 is SGDLS, CDR2 YYNGEE, per germline. With 3 bases clipped from V and 4 bases from J, the junction kept 7 bases outside the gene matches. The CDR3 runs to 15 residues. The CDR3 loop reads CASSGPGTGAYEQYF. CDR3 bases: TGTGCCAGCAGCGGACCCGGGACAGGGGCTTACGAGCAGTACTTC.

V is TRBV7-9 and J is TRBJ2-4, with D perhaps TRBD2 (5 bases). V lost 5 bases and J 3 bases, leaving 14 bases between the germline ends. CDR1 SEHNR and CDR2 FQNEAQ come from the germline V gene (reference sequence). This CDR3 has 15 residues. In nucleotides, the CDR3 is TGTGCCAGCAGCCGGGATGGCTCTGTCAAAAACATTCAGTACTTC. As protein: CASSRDGSVKNIQYF.

V is TRBV6-2 or TRBV6-3 and J is TRBJ2-3, with 14 nucleotides matching TRBD2. J was trimmed by 3 bases and V by 6 bases; bases with no gene match: 11. This CDR3 is 18 amino acids long. Per the germline V gene, CDR1 is MNHEY and CDR2 is SVGEGT. The chain's CDR3 is CASRRRLAGGPQTDTQYF. The CDR3 DNA is TGTGCCAGCAGACGTCGACTAGCGGGAGGGCCACAGACAGATACGCAGTATTTT.

The V call is TRBV9, the J call TRBJ2-1; D is perhaps TRBD1 or TRBD2 (7 bases each). The germline gives CDR1 SGDLS, CDR2 YYNGEE. This CDR3 has 17 amino acids. Trimming pared 6 bases from V and 8 bases from J, leaving 27 bases between. The CDR3: CASTPREGAGGPHEQFF. CDR3 in DNA: TGTGCCAGCACCCCGAGGGAGGGGGCGGGTGGTCCCCATGAGCAGTTCTTC. The complete variable domain, with remaining parts taken from reference TRBV9 and TRBJ2-1, reads DSGVTQTPKHLITATGQRVTLRCSPRSGDLSVYWYQQSLDQGLQFLIQYYNGEERAKGNILERFSAQQFPDLHSELNLSSLELGDSALYFCASTPREGAGGPHEQFFGPGTRLTVL.

This clonotype has at least ten counts. The chain couples TRBV24-1 to TRBJ2-7; 9 bases agree with TRBD2. This CDR3 is 13 amino acids long. Per germline, CDR1 KGHDR and CDR2 SFDVKD. With 7 bases clipped from V and 3 bases from J, the junction kept 3 bases outside the gene matches. CDR3 protein: CATSGTSFYEQYF. The DNA for the CDR3 is TGTGCCACCAGCGGGACTAGCTTCTACGAGCAGTACTTC.

The chain links TRBV28 to TRBJ2-7; TRBD1 might be the D (5 bases). There are 14 residues in the CDR3. The V gene's germline CDR1 is MDHEN and CDR2 SYDVKM. V shed 4 bases and J shed 6 bases, with 16 bases lying between them. The CDR3 DNA sequence: TGTGCCAGCAGTTCCCCGGCAGGGCGGATCGAGCAGTACTTC. Its protein product is CASSSPAGRIEQYF. The full variable domain, completed using reference TRBV28 and TRBJ2-7, is DVKVTQSSRYLVKRTGEKVFLECVQDMDHENMFWYRQDPGLGLRLIYFSYDVKMKEKGDIPEGYSVSREKKERFSLILESASTNQTSMYLCASSSPAGRIEQYFGPGTRLTVT.

This clonotype was recorded a few times. The rearrangement joins TRBV3-1 to TRBJ2-1, with D possibly TRBD1 on 5 matching bases. This CDR3 spans 13 amino acids. Germline CDR1 LGHDT, CDR2 YNNKEL (reference sequence). Trimming took 5 bases from V and 5 from J, leaving 10 bases between them. CDR3 nucleotides: TGTGCCAGCAGCGGCGTCAGGGACAATGAGCAGTTCTTC. It is translated as CASSGVRDNEQFF.

In the case of this clonotype: One end of the junction is discordant with germline, which a read error may explain. The chain uses TRBV20-1 and TRBJ2-5; TRBD1 is a possible D gene (5 bases). CDR3 length: 10 amino acids. Germline V gene sequence: CDR1 DFQATT, CDR2 SNEGSKA (reference sequence). In DNA, the CDR3 is TGCAGTGCTGGACAAGGTTCCCAGCACTTC. The encoded protein is CSAGQGSQHF.